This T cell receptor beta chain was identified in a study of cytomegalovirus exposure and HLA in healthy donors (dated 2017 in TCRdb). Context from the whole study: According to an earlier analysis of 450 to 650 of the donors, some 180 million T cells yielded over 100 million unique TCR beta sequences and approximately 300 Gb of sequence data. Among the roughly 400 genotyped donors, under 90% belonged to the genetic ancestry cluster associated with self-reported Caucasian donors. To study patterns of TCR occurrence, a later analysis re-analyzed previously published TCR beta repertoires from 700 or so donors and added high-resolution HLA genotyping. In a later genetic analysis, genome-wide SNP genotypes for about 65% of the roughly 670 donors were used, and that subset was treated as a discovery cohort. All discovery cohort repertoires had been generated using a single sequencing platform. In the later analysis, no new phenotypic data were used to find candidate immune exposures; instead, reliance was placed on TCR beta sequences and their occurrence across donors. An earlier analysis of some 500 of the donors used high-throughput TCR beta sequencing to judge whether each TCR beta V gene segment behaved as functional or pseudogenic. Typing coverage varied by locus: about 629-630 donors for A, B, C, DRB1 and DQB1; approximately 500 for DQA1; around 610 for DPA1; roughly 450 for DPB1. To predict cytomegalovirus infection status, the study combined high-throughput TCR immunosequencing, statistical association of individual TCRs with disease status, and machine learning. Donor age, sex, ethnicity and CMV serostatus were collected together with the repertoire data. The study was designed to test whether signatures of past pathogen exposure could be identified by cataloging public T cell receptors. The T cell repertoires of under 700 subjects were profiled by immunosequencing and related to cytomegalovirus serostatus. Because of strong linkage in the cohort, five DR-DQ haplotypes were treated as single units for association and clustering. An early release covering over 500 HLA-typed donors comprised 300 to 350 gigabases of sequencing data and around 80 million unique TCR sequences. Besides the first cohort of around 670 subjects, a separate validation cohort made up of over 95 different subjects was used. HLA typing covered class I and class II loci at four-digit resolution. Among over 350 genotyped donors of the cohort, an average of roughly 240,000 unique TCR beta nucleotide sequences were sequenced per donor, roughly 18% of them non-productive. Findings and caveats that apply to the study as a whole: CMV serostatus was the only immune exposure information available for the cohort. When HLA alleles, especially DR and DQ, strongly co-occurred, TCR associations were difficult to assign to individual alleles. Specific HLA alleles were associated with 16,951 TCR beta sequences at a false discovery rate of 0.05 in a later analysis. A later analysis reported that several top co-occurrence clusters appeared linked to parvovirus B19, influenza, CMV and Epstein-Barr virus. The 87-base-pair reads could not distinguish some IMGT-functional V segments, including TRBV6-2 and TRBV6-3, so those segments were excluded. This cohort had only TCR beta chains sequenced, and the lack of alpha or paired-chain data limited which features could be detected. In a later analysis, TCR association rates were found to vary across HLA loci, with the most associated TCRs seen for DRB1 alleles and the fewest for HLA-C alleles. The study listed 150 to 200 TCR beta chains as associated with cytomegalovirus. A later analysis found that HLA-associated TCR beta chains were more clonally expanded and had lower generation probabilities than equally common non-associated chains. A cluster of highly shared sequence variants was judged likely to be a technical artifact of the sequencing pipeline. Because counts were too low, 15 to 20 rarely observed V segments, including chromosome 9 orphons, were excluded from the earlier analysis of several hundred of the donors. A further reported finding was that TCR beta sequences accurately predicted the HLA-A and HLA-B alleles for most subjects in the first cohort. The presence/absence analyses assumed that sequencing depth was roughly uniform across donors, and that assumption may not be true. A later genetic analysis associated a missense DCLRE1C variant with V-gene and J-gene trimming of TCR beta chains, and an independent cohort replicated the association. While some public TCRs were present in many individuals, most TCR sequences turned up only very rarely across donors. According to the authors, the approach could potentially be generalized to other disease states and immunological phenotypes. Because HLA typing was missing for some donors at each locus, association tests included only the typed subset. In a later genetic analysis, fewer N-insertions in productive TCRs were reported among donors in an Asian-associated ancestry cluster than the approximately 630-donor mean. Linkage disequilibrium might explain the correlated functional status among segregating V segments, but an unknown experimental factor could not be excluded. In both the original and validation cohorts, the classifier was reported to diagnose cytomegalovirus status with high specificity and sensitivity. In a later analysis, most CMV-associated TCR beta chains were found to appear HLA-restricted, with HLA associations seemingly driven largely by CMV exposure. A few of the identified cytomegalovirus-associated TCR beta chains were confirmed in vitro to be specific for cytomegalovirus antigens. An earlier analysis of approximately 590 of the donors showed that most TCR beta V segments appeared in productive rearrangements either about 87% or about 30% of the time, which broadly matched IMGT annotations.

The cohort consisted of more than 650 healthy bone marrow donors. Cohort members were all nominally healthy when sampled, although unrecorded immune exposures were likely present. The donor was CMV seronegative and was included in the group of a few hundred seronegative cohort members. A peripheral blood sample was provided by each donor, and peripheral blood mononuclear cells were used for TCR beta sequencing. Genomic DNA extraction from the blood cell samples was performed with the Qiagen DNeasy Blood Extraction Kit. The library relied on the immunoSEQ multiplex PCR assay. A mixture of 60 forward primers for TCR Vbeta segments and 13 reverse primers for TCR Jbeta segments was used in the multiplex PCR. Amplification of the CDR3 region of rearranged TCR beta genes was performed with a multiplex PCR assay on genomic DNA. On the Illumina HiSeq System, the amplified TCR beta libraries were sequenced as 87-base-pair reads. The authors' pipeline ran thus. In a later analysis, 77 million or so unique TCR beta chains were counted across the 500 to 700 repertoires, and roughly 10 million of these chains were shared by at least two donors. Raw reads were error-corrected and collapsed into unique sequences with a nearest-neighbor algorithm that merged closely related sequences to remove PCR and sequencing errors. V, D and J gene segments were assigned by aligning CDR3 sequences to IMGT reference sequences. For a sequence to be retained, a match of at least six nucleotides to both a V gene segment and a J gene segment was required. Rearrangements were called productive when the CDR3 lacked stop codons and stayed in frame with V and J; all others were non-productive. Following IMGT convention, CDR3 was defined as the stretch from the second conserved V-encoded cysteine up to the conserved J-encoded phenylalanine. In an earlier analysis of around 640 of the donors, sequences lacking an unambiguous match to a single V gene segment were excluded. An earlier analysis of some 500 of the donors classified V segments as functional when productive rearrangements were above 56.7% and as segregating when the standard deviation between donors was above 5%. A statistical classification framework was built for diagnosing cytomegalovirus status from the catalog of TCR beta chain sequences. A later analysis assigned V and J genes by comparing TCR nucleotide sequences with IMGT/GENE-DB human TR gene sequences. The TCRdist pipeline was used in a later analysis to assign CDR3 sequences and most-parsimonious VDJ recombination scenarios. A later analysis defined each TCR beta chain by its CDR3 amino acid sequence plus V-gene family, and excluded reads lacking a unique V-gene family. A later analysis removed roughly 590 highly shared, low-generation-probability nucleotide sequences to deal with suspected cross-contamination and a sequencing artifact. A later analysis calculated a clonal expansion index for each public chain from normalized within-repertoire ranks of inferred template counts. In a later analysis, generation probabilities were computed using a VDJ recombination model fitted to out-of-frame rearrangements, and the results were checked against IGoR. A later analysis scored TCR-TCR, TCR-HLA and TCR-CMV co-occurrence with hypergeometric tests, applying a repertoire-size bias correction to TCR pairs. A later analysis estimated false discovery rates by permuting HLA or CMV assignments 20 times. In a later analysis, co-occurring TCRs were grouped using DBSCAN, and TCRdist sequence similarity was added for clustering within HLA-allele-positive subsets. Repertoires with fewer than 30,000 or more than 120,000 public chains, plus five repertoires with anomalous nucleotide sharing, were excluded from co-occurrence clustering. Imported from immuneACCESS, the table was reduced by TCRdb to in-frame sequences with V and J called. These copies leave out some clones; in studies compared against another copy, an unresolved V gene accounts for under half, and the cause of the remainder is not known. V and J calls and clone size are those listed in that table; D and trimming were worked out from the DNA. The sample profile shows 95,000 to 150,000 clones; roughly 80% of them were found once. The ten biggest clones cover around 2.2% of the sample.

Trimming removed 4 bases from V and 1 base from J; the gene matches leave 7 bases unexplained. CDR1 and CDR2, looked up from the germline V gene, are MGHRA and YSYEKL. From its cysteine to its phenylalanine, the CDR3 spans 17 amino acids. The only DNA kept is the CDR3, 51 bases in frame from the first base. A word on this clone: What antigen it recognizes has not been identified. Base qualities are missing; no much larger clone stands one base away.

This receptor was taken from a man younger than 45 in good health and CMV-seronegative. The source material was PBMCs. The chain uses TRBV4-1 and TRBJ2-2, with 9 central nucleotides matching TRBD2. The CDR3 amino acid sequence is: CASSPILLAGNTGELFF. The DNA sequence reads TGCGCCAGCAGCCCGATCCTACTAGCGGGGAACACCGGGGAGCTGTTTTTT.